This T cell receptor (beta chain) is drawn from a study of response to subunit inactivated influenza vaccine. This CDR3 has 14 residues. After removal of 6 bases from V and 7 bases from J, the junction contained 9 bases not matched to a gene. TCRdb fed the RT-PCR reads into MiXCR, producing one record per CDR3 protein. The top ten clones hold 2.5% to 3.5% of a sample with about 540,000 distinct CDR3 sequences, approximately 22% of them seen once. These records were also assigned to another study, of T cells expressing NK-cell markers. As that report states: Template switching by 5'RACE with UMIs generated the TCR beta cDNA.

This receptor was obtained from a man between 45 and 60 years old who received an inactivated influenza vaccine. This sequence joins TRBV12-3 or TRBV12-4 and TRBJ2-7; 10 bases agree with TRBD1. The specimen comprised CD4+ T cells sorted from PBMCs, sampled 11 to 12 days after vaccination. This chain's CDR3 is CASRGQGLFAEQYF. CDR3 in DNA: TGTGCCAGCAGGGGACAGGGGCTTTTTGCGGAGCAGTACTTC.